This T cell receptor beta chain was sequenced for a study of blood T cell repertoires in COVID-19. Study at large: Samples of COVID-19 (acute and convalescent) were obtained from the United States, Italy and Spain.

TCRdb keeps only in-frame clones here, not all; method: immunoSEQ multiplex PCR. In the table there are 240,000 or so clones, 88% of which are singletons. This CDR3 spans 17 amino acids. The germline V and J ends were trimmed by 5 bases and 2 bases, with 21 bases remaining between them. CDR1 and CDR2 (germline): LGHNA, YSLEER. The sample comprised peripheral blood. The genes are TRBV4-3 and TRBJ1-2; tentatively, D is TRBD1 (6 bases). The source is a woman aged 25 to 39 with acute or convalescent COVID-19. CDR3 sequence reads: CASSSTVPGAFNYGYTF. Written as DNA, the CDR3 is TGCGCCAGCAGCTCAACAGTCCCAGGGGCCTTCAACTATGGCTACACCTTC.